This T cell receptor (beta chain) originates from a study of tumor-infiltrating lymphocytes in localized non-small cell lung cancer. The CDR3 is 13 residues long. Trimming stripped 4 bases from V and 3 bases from J, with 9 bases between. Germline V gives CDR1 SSHAT, CDR2 FNYEAQ (reference sequence). This clone came up a few times. Antigen unknown. Study conclusions and caveats: Available tissue quantity limited TCR sequencing to a patient subset.

Produced via immunoSEQ multiplex PCR; TCRdb's table is partial and in-frame only. This table has 12,000 to 15,000 clones, about two thirds appearing once. This receptor was obtained from a human donor with non-small cell lung cancer. The J gene is TRBJ1-1, the V gene TRBV7-7; no clear D. The specimen was uninvolved lung tissue not adjacent to the tumor. The CDR3 spells CASSYRRDTEAFF. The CDR3 nucleotides read TGTGCCAGCAGCTACCGAAGGGACACTGAAGCTTTCTTT.